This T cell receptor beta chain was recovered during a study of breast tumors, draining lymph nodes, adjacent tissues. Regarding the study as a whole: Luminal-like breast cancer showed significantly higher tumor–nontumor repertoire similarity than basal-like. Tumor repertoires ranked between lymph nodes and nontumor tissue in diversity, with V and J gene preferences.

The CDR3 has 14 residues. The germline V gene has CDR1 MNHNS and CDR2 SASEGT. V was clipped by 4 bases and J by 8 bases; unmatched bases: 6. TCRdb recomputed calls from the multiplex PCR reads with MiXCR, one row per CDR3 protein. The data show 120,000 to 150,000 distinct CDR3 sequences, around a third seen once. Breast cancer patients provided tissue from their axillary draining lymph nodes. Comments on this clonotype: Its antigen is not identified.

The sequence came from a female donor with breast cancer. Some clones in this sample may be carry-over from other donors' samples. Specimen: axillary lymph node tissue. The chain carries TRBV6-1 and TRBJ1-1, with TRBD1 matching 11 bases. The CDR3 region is CASSVLDRGREAFF. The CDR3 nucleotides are TGTGCCAGCAGTGTTCTGGACAGGGGGCGAGAAGCTTTCTTT.